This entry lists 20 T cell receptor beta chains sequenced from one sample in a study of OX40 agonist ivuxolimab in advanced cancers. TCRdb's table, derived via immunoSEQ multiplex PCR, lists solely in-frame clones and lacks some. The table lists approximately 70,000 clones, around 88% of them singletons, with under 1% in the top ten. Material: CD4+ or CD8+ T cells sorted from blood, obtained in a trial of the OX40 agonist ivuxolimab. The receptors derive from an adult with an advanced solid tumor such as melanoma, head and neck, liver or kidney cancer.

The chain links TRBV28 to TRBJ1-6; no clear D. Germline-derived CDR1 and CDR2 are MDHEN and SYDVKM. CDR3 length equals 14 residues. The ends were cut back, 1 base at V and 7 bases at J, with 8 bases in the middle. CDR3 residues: CASSLLGGNSPLHF. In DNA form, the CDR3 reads TGTGCCAGCAGTTTATTGGGCGGCAATTCACCCCTCCACTTT.

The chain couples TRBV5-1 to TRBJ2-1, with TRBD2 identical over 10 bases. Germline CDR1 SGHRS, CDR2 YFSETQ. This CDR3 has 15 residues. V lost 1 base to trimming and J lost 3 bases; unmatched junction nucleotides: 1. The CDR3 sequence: CASSLTSGVYNEQFF. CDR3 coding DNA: TGCGCCAGCAGCTTGACTAGCGGGGTCTACAATGAGCAGTTCTTC.

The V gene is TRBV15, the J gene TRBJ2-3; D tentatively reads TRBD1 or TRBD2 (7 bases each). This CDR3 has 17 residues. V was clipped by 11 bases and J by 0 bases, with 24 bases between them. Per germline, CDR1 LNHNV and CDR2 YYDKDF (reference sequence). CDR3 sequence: CAVAEGSGTVSTDTQYF. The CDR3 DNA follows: TGTGCCGTAGCCGAGGGGAGCGGGACAGTTAGCACAGATACGCAGTATTTT.

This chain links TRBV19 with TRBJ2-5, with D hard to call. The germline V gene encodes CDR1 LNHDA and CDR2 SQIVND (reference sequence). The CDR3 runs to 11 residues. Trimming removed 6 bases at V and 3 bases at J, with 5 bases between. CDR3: CASSLEETQYF. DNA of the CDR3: TGTGCCAGTAGCTTAGAAGAGACCCAGTACTTC.

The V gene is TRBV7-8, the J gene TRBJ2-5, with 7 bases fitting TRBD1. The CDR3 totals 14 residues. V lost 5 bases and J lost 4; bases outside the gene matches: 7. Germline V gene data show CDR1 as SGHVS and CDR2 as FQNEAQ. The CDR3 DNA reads TGTGCCAGCAGCCACACAGGGGTTAGAGAGACCCAGTACTTC. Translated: CASSHTGVRETQYF.

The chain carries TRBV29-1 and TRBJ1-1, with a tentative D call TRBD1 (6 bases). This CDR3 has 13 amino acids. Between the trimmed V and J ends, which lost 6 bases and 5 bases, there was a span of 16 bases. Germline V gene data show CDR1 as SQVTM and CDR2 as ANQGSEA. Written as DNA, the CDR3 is TGCAGCGTGAAAGAACAGGGTGGAACTGAAGCTTTCTTT. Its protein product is CSVKEQGGTEAFF. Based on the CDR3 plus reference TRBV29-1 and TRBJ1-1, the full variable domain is SAVISQKPSRDICQRGTSLTIQCQVDSQVTMMFWYRQQPGQSLTLIATANQGSEATYESGFVIDKFPISRPNLTFSTLTVSNMSPEDSSIYLCSVKEQGGTEAFFGQGTRLTVV.

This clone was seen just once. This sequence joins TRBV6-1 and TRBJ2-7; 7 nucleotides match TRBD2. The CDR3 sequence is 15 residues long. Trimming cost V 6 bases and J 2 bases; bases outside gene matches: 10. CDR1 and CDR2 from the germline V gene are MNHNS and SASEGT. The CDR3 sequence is CASRRSGRDAYEQYF. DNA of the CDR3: TGTGCCAGCAGAAGAAGTGGGAGGGATGCCTACGAGCAGTACTTC.

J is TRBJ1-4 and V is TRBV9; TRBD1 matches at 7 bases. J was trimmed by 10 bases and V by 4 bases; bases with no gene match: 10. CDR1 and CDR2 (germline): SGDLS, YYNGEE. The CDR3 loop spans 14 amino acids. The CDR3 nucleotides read TGTGCCAGCAGCCAGGGGGGAGGACAAGGAAAACTGTTTTTT. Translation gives CASSQGGGQGKLFF.

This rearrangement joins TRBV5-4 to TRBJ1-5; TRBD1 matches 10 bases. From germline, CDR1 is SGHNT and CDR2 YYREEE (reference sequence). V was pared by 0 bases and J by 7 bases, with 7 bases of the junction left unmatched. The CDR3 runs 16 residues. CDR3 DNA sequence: TGTGCCAGCAGCTTGGCCCCGGGACAGGGGCCCCAGCCCCAGCATTTT. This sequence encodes CASSLAPGQGPQPQHF.

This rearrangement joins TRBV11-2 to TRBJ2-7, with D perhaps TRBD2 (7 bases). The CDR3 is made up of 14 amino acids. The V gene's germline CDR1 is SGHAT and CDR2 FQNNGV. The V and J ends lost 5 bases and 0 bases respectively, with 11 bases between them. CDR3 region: CASSRGAGSYEQYF. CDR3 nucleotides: TGTGCCAGCAGCCGGGGGGCCGGCTCCTACGAGCAGTACTTC.

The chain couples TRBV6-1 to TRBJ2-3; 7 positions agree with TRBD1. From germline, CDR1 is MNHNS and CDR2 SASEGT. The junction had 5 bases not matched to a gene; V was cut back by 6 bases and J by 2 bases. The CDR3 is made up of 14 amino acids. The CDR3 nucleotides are TGTGCCAGCAGCCGGGACAGACACACAGATACGCAGTATTTT. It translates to CASSRDRHTDTQYF.

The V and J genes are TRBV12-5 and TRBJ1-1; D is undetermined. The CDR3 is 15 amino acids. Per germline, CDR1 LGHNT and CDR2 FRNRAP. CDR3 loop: CALHQAPSLNTEAFF. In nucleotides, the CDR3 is TGTGCCCTACATCAGGCGCCTTCTCTGAACACTGAAGCTTTCTTT. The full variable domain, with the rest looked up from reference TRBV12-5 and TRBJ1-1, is DARVTQTPRHKVTEMGQEVTMRCQPILGHNTVFWYRQTMMQGLELLAYFRNRAPLDDSGMPKDRFSAEMPDATLATLKIQPSEPRDSAVYFCALHQAPSLNTEAFFGQGTRLTVV.

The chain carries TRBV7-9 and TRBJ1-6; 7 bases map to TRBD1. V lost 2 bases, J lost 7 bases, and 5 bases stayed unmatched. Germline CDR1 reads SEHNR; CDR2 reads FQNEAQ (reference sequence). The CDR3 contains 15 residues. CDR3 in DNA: TGTGCCAGCAGCTTACCGACAGGGCGGAATTCACCCCTCCACTTT. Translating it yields CASSLPTGRNSPLHF.

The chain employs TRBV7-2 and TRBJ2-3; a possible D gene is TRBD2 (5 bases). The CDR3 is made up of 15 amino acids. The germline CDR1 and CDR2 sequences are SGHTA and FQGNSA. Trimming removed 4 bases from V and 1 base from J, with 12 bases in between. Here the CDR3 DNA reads TGTGCCAGCAGCTCCCGGGAATCGGGCACAGATACGCAGTATTTT. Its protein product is CASSSRESGTDTQYF.

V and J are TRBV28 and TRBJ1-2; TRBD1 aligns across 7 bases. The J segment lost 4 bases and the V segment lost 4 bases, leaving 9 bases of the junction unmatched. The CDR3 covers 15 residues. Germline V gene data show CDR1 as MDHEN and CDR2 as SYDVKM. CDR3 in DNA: TGTGCCAGCAGTTCCCAACGGGACAGAGCCTATGGCTACACCTTC. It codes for CASSSQRDRAYGYTF.

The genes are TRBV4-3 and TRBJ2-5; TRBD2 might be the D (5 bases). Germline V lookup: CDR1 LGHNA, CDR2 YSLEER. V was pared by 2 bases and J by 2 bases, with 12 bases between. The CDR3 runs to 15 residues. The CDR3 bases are TGCGCCAGCAGCCAAAGTTCCAGCGGACAAGAGACCCAGTACTTC. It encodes CASSQSSSGQETQYF.

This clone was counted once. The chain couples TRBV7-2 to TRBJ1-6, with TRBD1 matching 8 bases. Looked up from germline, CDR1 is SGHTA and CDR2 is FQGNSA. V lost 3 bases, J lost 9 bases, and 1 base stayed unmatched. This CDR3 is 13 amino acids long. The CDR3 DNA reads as TGTGCCAGCAGCTTGGACAGGGCTTCACCCCTCCACTTT. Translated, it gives CASSLDRASPLHF.

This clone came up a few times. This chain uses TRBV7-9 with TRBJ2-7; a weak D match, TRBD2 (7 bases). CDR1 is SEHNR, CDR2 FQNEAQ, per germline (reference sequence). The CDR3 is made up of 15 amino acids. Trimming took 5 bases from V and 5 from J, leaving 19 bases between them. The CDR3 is CASSLGGRIGHEQYF. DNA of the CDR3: TGTGCCAGCAGCCTCGGGGGGCGCATTGGCCACGAGCAGTACTTC.

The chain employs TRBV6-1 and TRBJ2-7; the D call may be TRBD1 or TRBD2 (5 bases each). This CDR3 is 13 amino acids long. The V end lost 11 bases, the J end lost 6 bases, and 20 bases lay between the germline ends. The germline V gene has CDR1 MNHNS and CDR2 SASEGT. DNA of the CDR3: TGTGCCGGAAGCGTTTGGGGGACGGGCGAGCAGTACTTC. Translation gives CAGSVWGTGEQYF.

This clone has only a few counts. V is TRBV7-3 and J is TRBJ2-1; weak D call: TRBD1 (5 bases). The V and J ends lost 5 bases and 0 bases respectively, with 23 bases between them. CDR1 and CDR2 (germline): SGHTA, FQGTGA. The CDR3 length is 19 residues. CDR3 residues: CASSPMLGWGNPSYNEQFF. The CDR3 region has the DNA TGTGCCAGCAGCCCGATGCTTGGGTGGGGCAACCCCTCCTACAATGAGCAGTTCTTC.